Presented here are 29 T cell receptor beta chains from one specimen sequenced in a study of cytomegalovirus exposure and HLA in healthy donors. PCR used 60 Vbeta primers and 13 Jbeta primers. TCRdb's table, derived via immunoSEQ multiplex PCR, lists solely in-frame clones and lacks some. The table lists roughly 140,000 clones, about 85% of them singletons. Sequences were obtained from PBMCs. The receptors here all came from a human donor in good health.

This clone was counted a few times. This chain uses TRBV6-5 with TRBJ2-7; D uncertain. The CDR3 is 13 amino acids. Trimming shortened V by 5 bases and J by 2 bases, and 10 bases separated the two germline ends. Germline CDR1 and CDR2: MNHEY and SVGAGI. In DNA form, the CDR3 reads TGTGCCAGCAGTGGCGGAACTACCTACGAGCAGTACTTC. Amino acids: CASSGGTTYEQYF.

The CDR3 DNA reads TGTGCCAGTATGCACAGGGAGGGTCAGCCCCAGCATTTT. This gives the protein CASMHREGQPQHF. The chain is built from TRBV19 and TRBJ1-5, with D possibly TRBD1 on 6 matching bases. Trimming took 7 bases from V and 6 from J, leaving 13 bases between them. The germline CDR1 and CDR2 sequences are LNHDA and SQIVND (reference sequence). CDR3 length equals 13 residues.

The chain is built from TRBV7-2 and TRBJ2-3; D is possibly TRBD2 (5 bases). Between the trimmed V and J ends, which lost 0 bases and 5 bases, there was a span of 12 bases. The CDR3 spans 15 residues. Germline values: CDR1 SGHTA, CDR2 FQGNSA. The CDR3 region has the DNA TGTGCCAGCAGCTTAGCGAAGCGGAAACGAGATACGCAGTATTTT. Amino acid sequence: CASSLAKRKRDTQYF.

This clone has more than one count but fewer than ten. The chain couples TRBV7-9 to TRBJ1-1, with D perhaps matching TRBD1 (5 bases). This CDR3 has 14 amino acids. With 0 bases removed from V and 3 bases from J, the gap between germline ends came to 8 bases. Germline V gives CDR1 SEHNR, CDR2 FQNEAQ (reference sequence). DNA of the CDR3: TGTGCCAGCAGCTTAGCGGCCAGGGACACTGAAGCTTTCTTT. Amino acids: CASSLAARDTEAFF.

This clone appeared a single time. The chain recombines TRBV28 with TRBJ2-7; tentatively, D is TRBD2 (7 bases). From germline, CDR1 is MDHEN and CDR2 SYDVKM. This CDR3 is built from 13 residues. V shed 6 bases and J shed 7 bases, with 16 bases lying between them. The DNA for the CDR3 is TGTGCCAGCAGACAGGGAGGGTGGTTGGAGCAGTACTTC. Translating it yields CASRQGGWLEQYF.

The V call is TRBV5-6, the J call TRBJ2-2, with D possibly TRBD1 on 6 matching bases. The germline V gene encodes CDR1 SGHDT and CDR2 YYEEEE. The length of the CDR3 is 14 residues. The V gene lost 4 bases and the J gene lost 1 base, with 8 bases spanning the gap. DNA for the CDR3: TGTGCCAGCAGCGTGACAGGGAACACCGGGGAGCTGTTTTTT. Its protein product is CASSVTGNTGELFF.

The J gene is TRBJ1-2, the V gene TRBV12-5; D not resolved. The CDR3 has 16 residues. Germline V gene lookup returns CDR1 LGHNT and CDR2 FRNRAP. Trimming shortened V by 0 bases and J by 8 bases, and 19 bases separated the two germline ends. CDR3 bases: TGTGCTAGTGGTTTGGTACCCGGGGATCGCTTTTCGGGCTACACCTTC. Its translation: CASGLVPGDRFSGYTF.

This sequence joins TRBV6-1 and TRBJ1-5; D gene uncertain. The V end lost 7 bases, the J end lost 6 bases, and 10 bases lay between the germline ends. Germline V gene sequence: CDR1 MNHNS, CDR2 SASEGT. The CDR3 sequence is 12 residues long. The CDR3, as DNA: TGTGCCAGCATAGGAGAGGCTCAGCCCCAGCATTTT. Translated: CASIGEAQPQHF.

The rearrangement links TRBV6-5 to TRBJ1-4; D ambiguous. This CDR3 is built from 15 residues. The V gene's germline CDR1 is MNHEY and CDR2 SVGAGI. Trimming took 0 bases from V and 2 from J, leaving 7 bases between them. The CDR3 bases are TGTGCCAGCAGTTACTCGAGCGGGACTAATGAAAAACTGTTTTTT. Translating gives CASSYSSGTNEKLFF.

CDR3 sequence (DNA): TGTGCCAGCAGTTTTGCAGGGGGCACTGAAGCTTTCTTT. Its translation: CASSFAGGTEAFF. The rearrangement joins TRBV27 to TRBJ1-1; 7 bases match TRBD1. CDR3 length equals 13 residues. Unmatched junction bases numbered 2, after V lost 3 bases and J lost 4 bases. Germline CDR1 and CDR2: MNHEY and SMNVEV (reference sequence).

The sample holds one count of this clone. The genes are TRBV5-6 and TRBJ1-3; 8 bases align to TRBD1. CDR1 SGHDT and CDR2 YYEEEE come from the germline V gene. The CDR3 has 13 residues. J lost 4 bases, V lost 5 bases, and 2 bases had no gene match. CDR3 DNA sequence: TGTGCCAGCAGGGACAGGGTAGGAAACACCATATATTTT. Protein product: CASRDRVGNTIYF.

This clone appeared once. The chain's CDR3 is CASSVDRLLYGYTF. The CDR3 DNA reads TGTGCCAGCAGTGTTGACAGATTACTCTATGGCTACACCTTC. This chain joins TRBV6-1 and TRBJ1-2; TRBD1 is a possible D gene (5 bases). The V gene's germline CDR1 is MNHNS and CDR2 SASEGT. V shed 4 bases and J shed 4 bases, with 13 bases lying between them. This CDR3 comprises 14 residues.

The chain links TRBV4-2 to TRBJ2-5; TRBD2 matches 12 bases. Germline V gene lookup returns CDR1 LGHNA and CDR2 YNFKEQ. The CDR3 runs to 18 residues. Trimming removed 0 bases from V and 1 base from J; junction bases left unmatched: 6. For the CDR3, the DNA is TGTGCCAGCAGCCAAGACCCAAGACTAGCGGGGGCCCAAGAGACCCAGTACTTC. Protein product: CASSQDPRLAGAQETQYF.

The CDR3 spells CASSDAGDNQPQHF. The DNA of the CDR3 is TGTGCCAGCAGTGATGCGGGTGACAATCAGCCCCAGCATTTT. The genes are TRBV6-1 and TRBJ1-5, with D hard to call. Germline V gives CDR1 MNHNS, CDR2 SASEGT. The CDR3 is 14 amino acids. Trimming stripped 3 bases from V and 3 bases from J, with 9 bases between.

J is TRBJ2-1 and V is TRBV9; D may be TRBD2 (7 bases). The CDR3 length is 15 residues. CDR1 and CDR2 from the germline V gene are SGDLS and YYNGEE. V dropped 5 bases and J dropped 6 bases, with 18 bases sitting between them. The CDR3 is CASRPGVGGGNEQFF. The CDR3 nucleotides read TGTGCCAGCAGACCTGGGGTGGGAGGGGGCAATGAGCAGTTCTTC.

J is TRBJ2-7 and V is TRBV11-2, with a tentative D call TRBD1 (6 bases). The CDR3 spans 14 residues. V dropped 5 bases and J dropped 0 bases, with 11 bases sitting between them. CDR1 SGHAT and CDR2 FQNNGV come from the germline V gene. CDR3 in DNA: TGTGCCAGCAGCCGGACAGAAAGCTCCTACGAGCAGTACTTC. Translation: CASSRTESSYEQYF.

This chain connects TRBV7-2 to TRBJ1-5, with 9 bases lining up with TRBD1. Trimming took 5 bases from V and 5 from J; bases not matched to a gene: 4. Germline V gives CDR1 SGHTA, CDR2 FQGNSA. There are 14 residues in the CDR3. DNA for the CDR3: TGTGCCAGCAGCCGGACAGGGGTGGATCAGCCCCAGCATTTT. Encoded protein: CASSRTGVDQPQHF.

The J gene is TRBJ2-5, the V gene TRBV19; 7 bases align to TRBD2. Unmatched junction bases numbered 9, after V lost 6 bases and J lost 5 bases. The germline gives CDR1 LNHDA, CDR2 SQIVND (reference sequence). This CDR3 contains 14 residues. This chain's CDR3 is CASSGLVGRETQYF. The CDR3 DNA reads TGTGCCAGTAGCGGACTAGTCGGGCGGGAGACCCAGTACTTC.

The chain is built from TRBV5-4 and TRBJ2-3, with TRBD2 matching over 8 bases. Germline assignment: CDR1 SGHNT and CDR2 YYREEE (reference sequence). The CDR3 is 16 residues long. The junction had 9 bases not matched to a gene; V was cut back by 2 bases and J by 4 bases. CDR3 protein: CASSFDSGSSADTQYF. In DNA form, the CDR3 reads TGTGCCAGCAGCTTCGACAGCGGGAGTTCGGCAGATACGCAGTATTTT.

A remark on this clone: One junction end disagrees with the germline gene, perhaps due to a read error. V and J are TRBV7-9 and TRBJ1-2; no definite D call. Germline V gives CDR1 SEHNR, CDR2 FQNEAQ (reference sequence). The CDR3 has 13 amino acids. CDR3 nucleotides: TGTGCCAGCAGCTTAGAAAGGCCAGAAAACGCGGACTTC. Translated, it gives CASSLERPENADF.

CDR3 loop: CASSYMGQGTEAFF. The CDR3 DNA sequence: TGTGCCAGCAGTTACATGGGACAGGGCACTGAAGCTTTCTTT. V gene TRBV6-5 combines with J gene TRBJ1-1, with 9 nucleotides matching TRBD1. The CDR3 is 14 amino acids. The V and J ends lost 2 bases and 4 bases, in that order; junction bases with no gene match: 2. Germline lookup yields CDR1 MNHEY and CDR2 SVGAGI.

This rearrangement joins TRBV5-5 to TRBJ1-5; 7 bases line up with TRBD1. The CDR3 has 16 amino acids. Germline values: CDR1 SGHKS, CDR2 YYEKEE (reference sequence). Germline trimming cut 0 bases from V and 3 bases from J; bases unmatched to any gene: 6. The CDR3 loop is CASSLEGAVDNQPQHF. CDR3 in DNA: TGTGCCAGCAGCTTGGAGGGGGCCGTAGACAATCAGCCCCAGCATTTT.

This chain connects TRBV7-2 to TRBJ1-4; D remains ambiguous. V was pared by 2 bases and J by 0 bases, with 10 bases between. Germline CDR1 reads SGHTA; CDR2 reads FQGNSA. The length of the CDR3 is 16 residues. The CDR3 region is CASSLYHSATNEKLFF. The DNA of the CDR3 is TGTGCCAGCAGCTTATATCACAGTGCAACTAATGAAAAACTGTTTTTT.

This clone occurred a few times. This chain joins TRBV5-1 and TRBJ2-2; 7 bases agree with TRBD1. Trimming at V came to 0 bases and at J to 7 bases, leaving 6 bases not matched to a gene. Germline-derived CDR1 and CDR2 are SGHRS and YFSETQ. The CDR3 covers 15 residues. CDR3 in amino acids: CASSLGDSHYGELFF. The DNA of the CDR3 is TGCGCCAGCAGCTTGGGGGACAGCCACTACGGGGAGCTGTTTTTT.

The sample holds a few counts of this clone. The chain employs TRBV5-1 and TRBJ1-5; 8 nucleotides match TRBD1. There are 14 residues in the CDR3. Germline V gene sequence: CDR1 SGHRS, CDR2 YFSETQ. The trim removed 5 bases at V and 5 bases at J, leaving 6 bases unmatched. CDR3 DNA: TGCGCCAGCAGACTGGACAGGGCGGATCAGCCCCAGCATTTT. It specifies CASRLDRADQPQHF. The variable domain in full, with the rest retrieved from reference TRBV5-1 and TRBJ1-5, is KAGVTQTPRYLIKTRGQQVTLSCSPISGHRSVSWYQQTPGQGLQFLFEYFSETQRNKGNFPGRFSGRQFSNSRSEMNVSTLELGDSALYLCASRLDRADQPQHFGDGTRLSIL.

This chain links TRBV19 with TRBJ2-5; TRBD2 aligns across 13 bases. Germline loops: CDR1 LNHDA, CDR2 SQIVND (reference sequence). V was clipped by 4 bases and J by 4 bases; unmatched bases: 9. The length of the CDR3 is 17 residues. The CDR3 sequence: CASSTRGLAGVAETQYF. The CDR3 nucleotides are TGTGCCAGTAGTACCAGAGGACTAGCGGGAGTGGCAGAGACCCAGTACTTC.

The V call is TRBV5-1, the J call TRBJ1-1; tentatively, D is TRBD1 (6 bases). The CDR3 spans 14 residues. The V gene lost 3 bases and the J gene lost 0 bases, with 9 bases spanning the gap. The germline V gene encodes CDR1 SGHRS and CDR2 YFSETQ. The chain's CDR3 is CASSSGTMNTEAFF. CDR3 nucleotide sequence: TGCGCCAGCAGCTCCGGGACAATGAACACTGAAGCTTTCTTT.

This clone was recorded only once. The J gene is TRBJ1-5, the V gene TRBV19; TRBD1 matches at 7 bases. The CDR3 consists of 16 residues. V dropped 4 bases and J dropped 3; count of bases not matched to a gene: 9. Germline V gene sequence: CDR1 LNHDA, CDR2 SQIVND (reference sequence). The CDR3 loop reads CASSTLLGQFNQPQHF. In DNA, the CDR3 is TGTGCCAGTAGTACACTCCTGGGACAGTTCAATCAGCCCCAGCATTTT.

The chain joins TRBV19 to TRBJ2-1, with 8 bases that match TRBD1. Germline V gives CDR1 LNHDA, CDR2 SQIVND (reference sequence). Germline trimming cut 5 bases from V and 10 bases from J; bases unmatched to any gene: 13. The CDR3 loop spans 15 amino acids. The CDR3 is CASSLTGGNFKEQFF. The CDR3 nucleotides are TGTGCCAGTAGTCTCACAGGGGGTAATTTTAAGGAGCAGTTCTTC.